These 5 T cell receptor beta chains originate from one sample sequenced in a study of regulatory T cells in long-lasting Graves disease. For TCR beta, libraries came from iRepertoire HTBI primers and Arm-PCR of CDR3 regions. TCRdb analysed the multiplex PCR reads with MiXCR anew, one entry per CDR3 protein. The repertoire holds a few hundred thousand distinct CDR3 sequences, over 15% seen once, with just under 30% in the top ten. Time point described: newly diagnosed GD, antithyroid drugs for less than 3 months. PBMCs provided the RNA from which the TCR library was made. This sample also appeared in a second study, on T cells in Graves' hyperthyroidism and ophthalmopathy.

The sequencing here drew on peripheral blood mononuclear cells (PBMCs), taken at new diagnosis, from a patient treated with antithyroid drugs. These TCRs come from a man aged 40-49 years with Graves disease.

This clonotype was observed many times. The V gene is TRBV7-8, the J gene TRBJ2-3; no definite D call. This CDR3 comprises 14 residues. V dropped 0 bases and J dropped 2 bases, with 6 bases sitting between them. Per germline, CDR1 SGHVS and CDR2 FQNEAQ. CDR3 amino acids: CASSLAPATDTQYF. CDR3 sequence (DNA): TGTGCCAGCAGCTTAGCGCCGGCCACAGATACGCAGTATTTT.

In this sample, this clonotype turned up many times. The V call is TRBV2, the J call TRBJ2-3, with D uncertain. The V gene lost 6 bases and the J gene lost 2 bases, with 12 bases spanning the gap. Germline-derived CDR1 and CDR2 are SNHLY and FYNNEI. The CDR3 runs to 14 residues. CDR3 amino acids: CASRGGPATDTQYF. For the CDR3, the DNA is TGTGCCAGCAGGGGCGGACCCGCCACAGATACGCAGTATTTT. The whole variable domain, filled in from reference TRBV2 and TRBJ2-3, reads EPEVTQTPSHQVTQMGQEVILRCVPISNHLYFYWYRQILGQKVEFLVSFYNNEISEKSEIFDDQFSVERPDGSNFTLKIRSTKLEDSAMYFCASRGGPATDTQYFGPGTRLTVL.

The chain has TRBV7-9 and TRBJ1-6; the match to TRBD1 covers 7 bases. This CDR3 region has 16 residues. Germline CDR1 SEHNR, CDR2 FQNEAQ (reference sequence). With 5 bases clipped from V and 5 bases from J, the junction kept 9 bases outside the gene matches. CDR3 loop: CASSPKLTGNNSPLHF. CDR3 sequence (DNA): TGTGCCAGCAGCCCCAAACTGACAGGGAATAATTCACCCCTCCACTTT.

This clonotype was counted many times. This rearrangement joins TRBV18 to TRBJ1-1; no reliable D call. The germline gives CDR1 KGHSH, CDR2 LQKENI. V lost 2 bases to trimming and J lost 2 bases, with 9 bases between them. The CDR3 loop spans 14 amino acids. The DNA for the CDR3 is TGTGCCAGCTCACCATCTCAAGAAAACACTGAAGCTTTCTTT. Translation: CASSPSQENTEAFF.

This clonotype was observed at least ten times. The rearrangement uses TRBV28 and TRBJ2-7, with D perhaps TRBD1 (6 bases). The CDR3 totals 16 residues. Germline V gives CDR1 MDHEN, CDR2 SYDVKM. V gave up 6 bases and J gave up 5 bases, with 23 bases separating them. The DNA of the CDR3 is TGTGCCAGCAGGGTTAGGGGGTCCCTAAAGGGGAACGAGCAGTACTTC. Translated: CASRVRGSLKGNEQYF.